This T cell receptor (beta chain) was captured by sequencing in a study of T cell responses to AZD1222 COVID-19 vaccine. This CDR3 is 16 amino acids long. V trimming: 4 bases; J trimming: 2 bases; junction bases outside the gene matches: 7. Germline V gene data show CDR1 as KGHDR and CDR2 as SFDVKD. TCRdb's copy holds only in-frame clones and misses some; the assay was immunoSEQ multiplex PCR. The sample records approximately 130,000 clones, 80% to 90% being singletons. This specimen was peripheral blood, taken 28 days after the second AZD1222 dose. The sequence was collected from an adult who received the AZD1222 COVID-19 vaccine. The chain combines TRBV24-1 with TRBJ2-5; TRBD1 matches at 9 bases. The CDR3 bases are TGTGCCACCAGTGACCACGGGACAGGGACACAAGAGACCCAGTACTTC. Its translation: CATSDHGTGTQETQYF.